One TCR beta chain is described in this entry. As yet, its antigen is unknown. The record originates from a study of T cells expressing NK-cell markers. About the research overall: Sorted CD3+CD56+NKG2C+, CD3+CD56+NKG2C- and CD3+CD56-NKG2C+ T-cell subsets were beta-chain profiled. HCMV serostatus: seven of eight sequenced donors positive, one negative.

TCRdb reworked the 5' RACE reads into one entry per CDR3 protein, no DNA. Its listing shows a few hundred thousand distinct CDR3 sequences. Study-level points and caveats: Expanded NKG2C+ T cell clones were not confirmed as HCMV-specific. In four donors, dominant clonotypes made up about 25-60.1% of CD3+CD56-NKG2C+ cells.

CDR1 is SEHNR and CDR2 is FQNEAQ in the germline V gene (reference sequence). The CDR3 loop spans 16 amino acids. The sample consisted of blood T cells: a sorted CD56 or NKG2C T cell subset, CD4+ or CD8+ T cells, or bulk PBMC T cells (not recorded which). This TCR derives from a man aged 18 to 69 in good health. The chain couples TRBV7-9 to TRBJ2-5; TCRdb gives TRBD1 as the D gene, but with no DNA this cannot be confirmed. The CDR3 here is CASSRNQGGAQETQYF.